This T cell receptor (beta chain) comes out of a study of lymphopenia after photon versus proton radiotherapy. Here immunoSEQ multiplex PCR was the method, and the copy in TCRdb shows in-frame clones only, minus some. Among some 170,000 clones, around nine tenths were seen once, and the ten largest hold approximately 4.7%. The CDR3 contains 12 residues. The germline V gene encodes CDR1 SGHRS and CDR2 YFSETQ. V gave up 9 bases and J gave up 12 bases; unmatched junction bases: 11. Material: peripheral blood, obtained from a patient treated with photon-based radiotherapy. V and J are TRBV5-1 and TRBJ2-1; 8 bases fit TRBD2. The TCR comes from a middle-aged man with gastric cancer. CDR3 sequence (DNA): TGCGCCACCAGGGACCTTAGCGGGGCGCAGTTCTTC. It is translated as CATRDLSGAQFF.